This TCR beta chain emerged from a study of spatial heterogeneity in lung cancer. Time point of the sample: sample taken at primary tumor resection. Without sorting, whole RNA was sequenced from tumor, nontumor lung or frozen PBMC. A single record per CDR3 protein comes from TCRdb applying MiXCR to the 5' RACE reads. The sample holds 19,000 or so distinct CDR3 sequences, around a fifth seen once. By frequency in the sample, this clonotype is medium-sized (0.01 to 0.1%). Trimming took off 5 bases at V and 0 bases at J, with 8 bases between the two ends. The CDR3 runs to 13 residues. CDR1 and CDR2 from the germline V gene are DFQATT and SNEGSKA (reference sequence).

V gene TRBV20-1 combines with J gene TRBJ2-4, with D maybe TRBD2 (5 bases). The sequencing here drew on PBMCs, taken at surgery. This TCR was sampled from a female donor with early-stage non-small cell lung cancer. CDR3 coding DNA: TGCAGTGCTGCGGACTTAGCCAAAAACATTCAGTACTTC. It specifies CSAADLAKNIQYF.